This record covers a single TCR beta chain. The data were taken from a study of shared clonotypes between healthy human individuals. Germline CDR1 reads MNHEY; CDR2 reads SMNVEV (reference sequence). V lost 4 bases, J lost 3 bases, and 15 bases stayed unmatched. There are 20 residues in the CDR3. Authors' analysis steps: ImmunoSEQ sequences covered only the junction and lacked quality scores; filtering therefore differed. Repertoires were generated with immunoSEQ multiplex PCR, while TCRdb's copy carries only in-frame clones and drops some. For V, J and clone size, that table is used; D and trimming come from the DNA. This table has approximately 940,000 clones, roughly 72% appearing once. None of the donors, who were healthy HIV-negative adults, had recently had acute infections or vaccinations.

The chain joins TRBV27 to TRBJ2-3, with 14 bases lining up with TRBD2. The sequence derives from a man aged 18 to 29 in good health. Sequencing was done on a sample of memory CD4+ T cells sorted from blood. Documented subset: CD45RA-negative fraction. The CDR3, as DNA: TGTGCCAGCAGTTCCCCGCCGGGGACTAGCGGGGGCCCGACTACAGATACGCAGTATTTT. It is translated as CASSSPPGTSGGPTTDTQYF.